The next 31 T cell receptor beta chains were all read from a single sample in a study of shared clonotypes between healthy human individuals. The method was immunoSEQ multiplex PCR; TCRdb's version includes in-frame clones alone and lacks a portion of them. The table has 1.5 million to 1.9 million clones, 95% to 99% seen once. The sample taken for sequencing was naive CD4+ T cells sorted from blood. Subset in this sample: CD45RA+ positively selected. Every receptor here comes from a young man in good health.

The CDR3, as DNA: TGTGCCAGCAGCTCGGACAGGGTCTCGACAGATACGCAGTATTTT. Protein sequence: CASSSDRVSTDTQYF. The chain uses TRBV7-2 and TRBJ2-3, with 8 bases identical to TRBD1. Looked up from germline, CDR1 is SGHTA and CDR2 is FQGNSA. The CDR3 consists of 15 residues. The V gene end was trimmed by 4 bases and the J gene end by 3 bases; junction bases not matched to a gene: 6.

The V gene is TRBV27, the J gene TRBJ2-7, with 7 bases matching TRBD1. Germline CDR1 MNHEY, CDR2 SMNVEV (reference sequence). V lost 6 bases and J lost 2; bases outside the gene matches: 4. CDR3 length: 13 residues. CDR3 coding DNA: TGTGCCAGCAGGGACAGGATCCCCTACGAGCAGTACTTC. Translated: CASRDRIPYEQYF.

The chain joins TRBV28 to TRBJ2-7, with D possibly being TRBD1 or TRBD2 (6 bases each). This CDR3 is built from 15 residues. Between the trimmed V and J ends, which lost 6 bases and 4 bases, there was a span of 19 bases. CDR1 and CDR2 from the germline V gene are MDHEN and SYDVKM. The CDR3 sequence is CASSSSGAARYEQYF. Written as DNA, the CDR3 is TGTGCCAGCAGCAGCTCGGGGGCGGCCCGATACGAGCAGTACTTC.

The rearrangement joins TRBV2 to TRBJ1-2, with 7 bases fitting TRBD1. This CDR3 is 16 amino acids long. V lost 2 bases to trimming and J lost 2 bases; unmatched junction nucleotides: 8. CDR1 and CDR2 from the germline V gene are SNHLY and FYNNEI. The CDR3 DNA sequence: TGTGCCAGCAGTGAAACCCCGACAGGGCCAAACTATGGCTACACCTTC. Encoded protein: CASSETPTGPNYGYTF.

The chain links TRBV27 to TRBJ2-1; 7 bases align to TRBD1. Germline lookup yields CDR1 MNHEY and CDR2 SMNVEV (reference sequence). V was pared by 5 bases and J by 3 bases, with 7 bases of the junction left unmatched. The CDR3 loop spans 15 amino acids. CDR3 nucleotide sequence: TGTGCCAGCAGTCCGGGGACAGCCAGCTACAATGAGCAGTTCTTC. Translation: CASSPGTASYNEQFF.

The chain is built from TRBV6-5 and TRBJ2-7; D may be TRBD2 (6 bases). V was clipped by 3 bases and J by 4 bases, with 13 bases between them. Looked up from germline, CDR1 is MNHEY and CDR2 is SVGAGI. The CDR3 runs 14 residues. This chain's CDR3 is CASSYISGEYEQYF. Here the CDR3 DNA reads TGTGCCAGCAGTTATATTAGCGGAGAATACGAGCAGTACTTC.

The chain carries TRBV25-1 and TRBJ2-5, with 13 bases matching TRBD2. Germline lookup yields CDR1 MGHDK and CDR2 SYGVNS. The CDR3 totals 18 residues. The J segment lost 3 bases and the V segment lost 0 bases, leaving 7 bases of the junction unmatched. CDR3 sequence reads: CASSEYVLGLAGKETQYF. In DNA, the CDR3 is TGTGCCAGCAGTGAATATGTGTTGGGACTAGCGGGAAAAGAGACCCAGTACTTC.

CDR3 loop: CAWSVTTGGVTGNQPQHF. Here the CDR3 DNA reads TGTGCCTGGAGTGTAACAACAGGGGGCGTTACGGGCAATCAGCCCCAGCATTTT. The chain is built from TRBV30 and TRBJ1-5, with TRBD1 matching 9 bases. The V gene's germline CDR1 is GTSNPN and CDR2 SVGIG (reference sequence). Trimming removed 0 bases from V and 2 bases from J; junction bases left unmatched: 11. CDR3 size: 18 residues.

The genes are TRBV7-9 and TRBJ2-1; 7 bases map to TRBD2. The CDR3 has 14 amino acids. Germline V gene lookup returns CDR1 SEHNR and CDR2 FQNEAQ (reference sequence). Losses at the gene ends were 1 base for V and 5 bases for J; bases not matched to a gene: 2. The CDR3: CASSLVGRNNEQFF. The CDR3 DNA reads as TGTGCCAGCAGCTTAGTCGGGAGGAACAATGAGCAGTTCTTC.

CDR3: CATSRDDDIQYF. CDR3 bases: TGTGCCACCAGCAGGGACGACGACATTCAGTACTTC. J is TRBJ2-4 and V is TRBV15; D is unclear. The V and J ends lost 3 bases and 8 bases respectively, with 8 bases between them. The CDR3 runs 12 residues. Looked up from germline, CDR1 is LNHNV and CDR2 is YYDKDF (reference sequence). Using reference TRBV15 and TRBJ2-4 for the parts outside the CDR3, the full variable domain is DAMVIQNPRYQVTQFGKPVTLSCSQTLNHNVMYWYQQKSSQAPKLLFHYYDKDFNNEADTPDNFQSRRPNTSFCFLDIRSPGLGDTAMYLCATSRDDDIQYFGAGTRLSVL.

The CDR3 spells CASSPPGGGLASGDIQYF. As DNA, the CDR3 is TGTGCCAGCTCACCGCCTGGGGGGGGGCTGGCCTCGGGAGACATTCAGTACTTC. The chain has TRBV18 and TRBJ2-4; the D gene is possibly TRBD2 (7 bases). This CDR3 has 18 amino acids. The germline gives CDR1 KGHSH, CDR2 LQKENI. V lost 3 bases and J 8 bases, leaving 26 bases between the germline ends.

The gene calls are TRBV5-6 and TRBJ2-7; TRBD2 matches 14 bases. Trimming took 3 bases from V and 0 from J; bases not matched to a gene: 2. CDR1 is SGHDT, CDR2 YYEEEE, per germline. This CDR3 spans 16 amino acids. CDR3 protein: CASSWGLAGDSYEQYF. CDR3 nucleotide sequence: TGTGCCAGCAGCTGGGGACTAGCGGGAGACTCCTACGAGCAGTACTTC.

CDR3 DNA sequence: TGTGCCAGCAACGGACTAGCGGTTTATTACGAGCAGTACTTC. Translating gives CASNGLAVYYEQYF. The chain combines TRBV7-3 with TRBJ2-7; TRBD2 agrees at 10 bases. V was clipped by 7 bases and J by 4 bases; unmatched bases: 7. Germline assignment: CDR1 SGHTA and CDR2 FQGTGA. The CDR3 totals 14 residues.

The CDR3 bases are TGCGCCAGCAGCCAAGAGATTCAAGAGACCCAGTACTTC. Translation: CASSQEIQETQYF. This sequence joins TRBV4-3 and TRBJ2-5, with D unresolved. The CDR3 contains 13 residues. V lost 0 bases and J 2 bases, leaving 4 bases between the germline ends. In germline, CDR1 is LGHNA, CDR2 YSLEER.

V and J are TRBV7-2 and TRBJ1-1; tentatively, D is TRBD1 (5 bases). The V end was cut by 3 bases, the J end by 8 bases, with 10 bases between. The germline CDR1 and CDR2 sequences are SGHTA and FQGNSA. CDR3 length equals 12 residues. CDR3 DNA sequence: TGTGCCAGCAGCTTGTTTGGGGGGGAAGCTTTCTTT. The encoded protein is CASSLFGGEAFF. Combining the CDR3 with reference TRBV7-2 and TRBJ1-1 gives the whole variable domain GAGVSQSPSNKVTEKGKDVELRCDPISGHTALYWYRQSLGQGLEFLIYFQGNSAPDKSGLPSDRFSAERTGGSVSTLTIQRTQQEDSAVYLCASSLFGGEAFFGQGTRLTVV.

The chain uses TRBV28 and TRBJ1-5; D may be TRBD1 (5 bases). The length of the CDR3 is 17 residues. Trimming took off 6 bases at V and 0 bases at J, with 18 bases between the two ends. Germline V gene sequence: CDR1 MDHEN, CDR2 SYDVKM. The CDR3 DNA reads TGTGCCAGCAGGGTGGTCGGGGACCTATATAGCAATCAGCCCCAGCATTTT. Its translation is CASRVVGDLYSNQPQHF.

The genes are TRBV5-1 and TRBJ1-4; no reliable D call. The CDR3 loop spans 14 amino acids. Germline CDR1 is SGHRS and CDR2 is YFSETQ. Trimming took off 3 bases at V and 4 bases at J, with 10 bases between the two ends. CDR3 DNA sequence: TGCGCCAGCAGCTCCATCCCCAATAATGAAAAACTGTTTTTT. Translation gives CASSSIPNNEKLFF.

The rearrangement uses TRBV5-1 and TRBJ2-4, with 9 bases lining up with TRBD1. V lost 4 bases and J lost 12; bases outside the gene matches: 8. The CDR3 spans 13 residues. Germline V gene sequence: CDR1 SGHRS, CDR2 YFSETQ. The CDR3 is CASSRTGGGGQYF. The CDR3 DNA reads as TGCGCCAGCAGCCGCACAGGGGGCGGCGGTCAGTACTTC.

This chain connects TRBV5-6 to TRBJ2-2; the D gene is possibly TRBD1 (6 bases). Germline loops: CDR1 SGHDT, CDR2 YYEEEE. V lost 1 base and J lost 2, with 12 bases in between. This CDR3 has 16 residues. CDR3 nucleotides: TGTGCCAGCAGCTTGCAGGGGTGGAGTAACACCGGGGAGCTGTTTTTT. It yields the protein CASSLQGWSNTGELFF. The full variable domain, with the rest looked up from reference TRBV5-6 and TRBJ2-2, is DAGVTQSPTHLIKTRGQQVTLRCSPKSGHDTVSWYQQALGQGPQFIFQYYEEEERQRGNFPDRFSGHQFPNYSSELNVNALLLGDSALYLCASSLQGWSNTGELFFGEGSRLTVL.

The genes are TRBV7-2 and TRBJ2-7; 14 positions agree with TRBD2. V lost 3 bases and J lost 13; bases outside the gene matches: 5. In germline, CDR1 is SGHTA, CDR2 FQGNSA. The CDR3 covers 13 residues. CDR3 coding DNA: TGTGCCAGCAGCTTGGGACTAGCGGGAGATGAATACTTC. This encodes CASSLGLAGDEYF.

This chain's CDR3 is CASSLSALSTDTQYF. Here the CDR3 DNA reads TGTGCCAGCAGCTTGAGCGCTTTAAGCACAGATACGCAGTATTTT. This chain joins TRBV5-5 and TRBJ2-3; no clear D. Germline lookup yields CDR1 SGHKS and CDR2 YYEKEE (reference sequence). This CDR3 is 15 amino acids long. The V and J ends lost 1 base and 0 bases respectively, with 9 bases between them.

This chain joins TRBV7-8 and TRBJ2-7; D may match TRBD1 or TRBD2 (5 bases each). The CDR3 runs to 14 residues. Germline V CDR1 and CDR2: SGHVS, FQNEAQ. V was pared by 7 bases and J by 2 bases, with 15 bases between. In DNA, the CDR3 is TGTGCCAGCACCCCCCTGGGGGAACCCTACGAGCAGTACTTC. Amino acid sequence: CASTPLGEPYEQYF.

The J gene is TRBJ2-3, the V gene TRBV7-9, with D unresolved. Germline CDR1 SEHNR, CDR2 FQNEAQ (reference sequence). The V end was cut by 1 base, the J end by 5 bases, with 4 bases between. There are 12 residues in the CDR3. In DNA, the CDR3 is TGTGCCAGCAGCTTAGAAGAAGATACGCAGTATTTT. Residues: CASSLEEDTQYF.

This clone showed up just once. Other DNA sequences of this sample code for an identical CDR3. This sequence joins TRBV5-4 and TRBJ2-7, with 8 positions matching TRBD2. This CDR3 has 14 amino acids. Germline values: CDR1 SGHNT, CDR2 YYREEE (reference sequence). The J segment lost 1 base and the V segment lost 0 bases, leaving 0 bases of the junction unmatched. The CDR3 DNA reads TGTGCCAGCAGCTTGGCGGGAGGGTCCTACGAGCAGTACTTC. Translation gives CASSLAGGSYEQYF.

This sequence joins TRBV5-1 and TRBJ2-2, with 12 positions matching TRBD2. J lost 5 bases, V lost 5 bases, and 10 bases had no gene match. Germline values: CDR1 SGHRS, CDR2 YFSETQ. The length of the CDR3 is 17 residues. For the CDR3, the DNA is TGCGCCAGCAGTGCTTGGACACTAGCGGGAGGAACCGGGGAGCTGTTTTTT. Translation: CASSAWTLAGGTGELFF.

V is TRBV6-5 and J is TRBJ2-7, with D unresolved. There are 14 residues in the CDR3. V lost 4 bases, J lost 2 bases, and 12 bases lay in between. Germline values: CDR1 MNHEY, CDR2 SVGAGI. CDR3 DNA sequence: TGTGCCAGCAGTTCCTACTTTGCTACCTACGAGCAGTACTTC. Translating it yields CASSSYFATYEQYF.

This chain links TRBV10-3 with TRBJ2-7; D is ambiguous. V dropped 8 bases and J dropped 4 bases, with 15 bases sitting between them. Germline V CDR1 and CDR2: ENHRY, SYGVKD. This CDR3 region has 13 residues. CDR3 sequence reads: CAIAEREPYEQYF. CDR3 coding DNA: TGTGCCATCGCAGAGAGAGAGCCTTACGAGCAGTACTTC.

The chain carries TRBV10-1 and TRBJ1-2; D gene uncertain. CDR1 is WNHNN, CDR2 SYGVQD, per germline (reference sequence). The CDR3 is 13 amino acids. Trimming removed 0 bases from V and 4 bases from J, with 6 bases in between. Here the CDR3 reads CASSESASYGYTF. CDR3 in DNA: TGCGCCAGCAGTGAGTCTGCCAGCTATGGCTACACCTTC.

This sequence joins TRBV15 and TRBJ1-1; no clear D. Germline lookup yields CDR1 LNHNV and CDR2 YYDKDF (reference sequence). The CDR3 sequence is 13 residues long. V lost 4 bases to trimming and J lost 0 bases, with 6 bases between them. The CDR3 sequence: CATSTGLNTEAFF. The CDR3 DNA is TGTGCCACCAGCACAGGTCTGAACACTGAAGCTTTCTTT.

The chain joins TRBV5-1 to TRBJ2-7; 10 bases map to TRBD2. The CDR3 loop spans 17 amino acids. After removal of 1 base from V and 7 bases from J, the junction contained 14 bases not matched to a gene. Germline V gene sequence: CDR1 SGHRS, CDR2 YFSETQ. The CDR3 protein is CASSLPERASGRGEQYF. CDR3 nucleotides: TGCGCCAGCAGCTTGCCGGAGAGGGCTAGCGGGAGAGGGGAGCAGTACTTC.

This clone was seen a single time. The V and J genes are TRBV25-1 and TRBJ2-7; 8 bases are shared with TRBD1. The CDR3 covers 14 residues. CDR1 and CDR2 (germline): MGHDK, SYGVNS. V trimming: 7 bases; J trimming: 1 base; junction bases outside the gene matches: 6. The CDR3 sequence is CASIVDRGSYEQYF. In DNA form, the CDR3 reads TGTGCCAGCATTGTTGACAGGGGATCCTACGAGCAGTACTTC.